Each of the 15 T cell receptor beta chains below was sequenced from the same sample in a study of blood T cell repertoires in COVID-19. Method: immunoSEQ multiplex PCR; TCRdb's copy keeps in-frame clones and lacks some. The data contain about 250,000 clones, almost 90% of them singletons. Sequenced: peripheral blood. The receptors come from a woman aged 55-69 years with COVID-19, enrolled during active disease.

The chain recombines TRBV7-9 with TRBJ1-4; D unresolved. Germline CDR1 reads SEHNR; CDR2 reads FQNEAQ (reference sequence). The V and J ends lost 2 bases and 5 bases respectively, with 9 bases between them. This CDR3 is 14 amino acids long. Here the CDR3 reads CASSLQAGNEKLFF. The CDR3 bases are TGTGCCAGCAGCTTACAGGCGGGCAATGAAAAACTGTTTTTT.

This chain connects TRBV3-1 (or the pseudogene TRBV3-2) to TRBJ2-2, with 7 bases fitting TRBD1. V lost 1 base and J lost 2; bases outside the gene matches: 1. Germline CDR1 is LGHDT and CDR2 is YNNKEL (reference sequence). This CDR3 spans 15 amino acids. The CDR3 reads CASSQGTGNTGELFF. The CDR3 bases are TGTGCCAGCAGCCAAGGGACAGGTAACACCGGGGAGCTGTTTTTT.

The chain employs TRBV21-1 and TRBJ1-2. TRBV21-1 is a pseudogene segment. This CDR3 region has 15 residues. The DNA of the CDR3 is TGTGCCAGCAGCCCCATGGGAGGGGAAAACTATGGCTACACCTTC. Protein sequence: CASSPMGGENYGYTF.

The rearrangement links TRBV5-4 to TRBJ1-2; TRBD1 agrees at 9 bases. Losses at the gene ends were 0 bases for V and 4 bases for J; bases not matched to a gene: 4. Looked up from germline, CDR1 is SGHNT and CDR2 is YYREEE (reference sequence). The CDR3 loop spans 15 amino acids. CDR3 sequence (DNA): TGTGCCAGCAGCTTGGCCGGACAGGGGCGCTATGGCTACACCTTC. This gives the protein CASSLAGQGRYGYTF.

The chain is built from TRBV19 and TRBJ2-1; a possible D gene is TRBD2 (6 bases). The CDR3 is 13 amino acids. The germline CDR1 and CDR2 sequences are LNHDA and SQIVND (reference sequence). V was cut by 6 bases and J by 10 bases, with 16 bases left in between. The CDR3 sequence is CASSPSPSGEQFF. DNA of the CDR3: TGTGCCAGTAGCCCCTCCCCCAGCGGGGAGCAGTTCTTC.

The rearrangement joins TRBV6-2 or TRBV6-3 to TRBJ1-1; D not certain. V dropped 0 bases and J dropped 4 bases, with 6 bases sitting between them. Germline V gene sequence: CDR1 MNHEY, CDR2 SVGEGT. The CDR3 sequence is 13 residues long. The CDR3 spells CASSYSGSTEAFF. CDR3 nucleotide sequence: TGTGCCAGCAGTTACTCGGGCAGCACTGAAGCTTTCTTT.

The chain has TRBV9 and TRBJ2-7, with 7 bases identical to TRBD1. This CDR3 region has 16 residues. V dropped 2 bases and J dropped 0; count of bases not matched to a gene: 8. The V gene's germline CDR1 is SGDLS and CDR2 YYNGEE. The CDR3 loop is CASSVTGTDASYEQYF. The CDR3 DNA sequence: TGTGCCAGCAGCGTTACAGGGACAGACGCCTCCTACGAGCAGTACTTC.

V and J are TRBV9 and TRBJ2-1, with D possibly being TRBD1 (6 bases). With 2 bases removed from V and 9 bases from J, the gap between germline ends came to 18 bases. The CDR3 totals 15 residues. The germline V gene encodes CDR1 SGDLS and CDR2 YYNGEE. As DNA, the CDR3 is TGTGCCAGCAGCGTTGGGACACCCGACGGCGGTGAGCAGTTCTTC. Amino acid sequence: CASSVGTPDGGEQFF.

The chain uses TRBV27 and TRBJ1-4; 7 bases map to TRBD1. This CDR3 has 14 amino acids. Trimming cost V 4 bases and J 8 bases; bases outside gene matches: 7. Germline CDR1 reads MNHEY; CDR2 reads SMNVEV (reference sequence). The CDR3, as DNA: TGTGCCAGCAGTTGGGACAGACGGGGGGAAAAACTGTTTTTT. Translation gives CASSWDRRGEKLFF.

The rearrangement links TRBV25-1 to TRBJ1-2; 8 nucleotides line up with TRBD1. CDR1 is MGHDK, CDR2 SYGVNS, per germline. V shed 4 bases and J 7 bases; nucleotides not matched to a gene: 2. This CDR3 comprises 12 residues. This CDR3 is CASSARGLGYTF. The CDR3 coding sequence is TGTGCCAGCAGTGCCAGGGGGCTTGGCTACACCTTC.

This chain joins TRBV11-2 and TRBJ2-7; D is undetermined. Germline-derived CDR1 and CDR2 are SGHAT and FQNNGV. The CDR3 has 15 amino acids. Trimming removed 0 bases from V and 3 bases from J, with 12 bases in between. CDR3 sequence reads: CASSLDSHPLYEQYF. CDR3 DNA: TGTGCCAGCAGCTTAGACAGTCATCCCCTCTACGAGCAGTACTTC.

In DNA, the CDR3 is TGTGCCAGCAGCTTAGTAGCGACAGGGGGCGCGGGGGGCTACACCTTC. It codes for CASSLVATGGAGGYTF. The V and J genes are TRBV7-2 and TRBJ1-2; 10 positions match TRBD1. The germline gives CDR1 SGHTA, CDR2 FQGNSA. The CDR3 sequence is 16 residues long. The junction had 10 bases not matched to a gene; V was cut back by 1 base and J by 8 bases.

The rearrangement joins TRBV11-3 to TRBJ2-5; the D gene is possibly TRBD1 (6 bases). Trimming took off 1 base at V and 1 base at J, with 10 bases between the two ends. Germline V gives CDR1 SGHNT, CDR2 YENEEA. The CDR3 covers 15 residues. This chain's CDR3 is CASSLGQDFQETQYF. The CDR3 nucleotides are TGTGCCAGCAGCTTAGGACAGGACTTCCAAGAGACCCAGTACTTC.

This chain links TRBV18 with TRBJ1-6; TRBD1 might be the D (6 bases). Germline V gene sequence: CDR1 KGHSH, CDR2 LQKENI. Trimming left V 0 bases short and J 10 bases short, with 13 bases between. This CDR3 is built from 15 residues. In DNA, the CDR3 is TGTGCCAGCTCACCACCCTCACAGGGAAGGTCACCCCTCCACTTT. It is translated as CASSPPSQGRSPLHF.

The chain carries TRBV27 and TRBJ1-5, with D tentatively TRBD1 (5 bases). V lost 6 bases, J lost 2 bases, and 14 bases lay in between. The V gene's germline CDR1 is MNHEY and CDR2 SMNVEV (reference sequence). The CDR3 contains 15 residues. The CDR3 bases are TGTGCCAGCAGCCGGGAGGGGTTGGGCAATCAGCCCCAGCATTTT. Amino acids: CASSREGLGNQPQHF.